These 10 T cell receptor beta chains were all obtained from the same sample, sequenced in a study of blood T cell repertoires in COVID-19. Sequencing used immunoSEQ multiplex PCR; TCRdb keeps in-frame clones, though not all of them. This sample has 160,000 or so clones, with around 80% found just once. Material: peripheral blood. The origin of the receptors is a man aged 55 to 69 with acute or convalescent COVID-19.

In DNA, the CDR3 is TGTGCCAGTAGTTCGCGTACAGGCCAATCTAGAGGAAACACCATATATTTT. Its protein is CASSSRTGQSRGNTIYF. The genes are TRBV19 and TRBJ1-3, with D tentatively TRBD1 (5 bases). Germline CDR1 reads LNHDA; CDR2 reads SQIVND (reference sequence). There are 17 residues in the CDR3. V dropped 5 bases and J dropped 4 bases, with 21 bases sitting between them.

The genes are TRBV9 and TRBJ2-7, with TRBD2 identical over 7 bases. V gave up 0 bases and J gave up 1 base; unmatched junction bases: 7. The CDR3 runs to 16 residues. Germline assignment: CDR1 SGDLS and CDR2 YYNGEE. CDR3 region: CASSVGGGSLSYEQYF. CDR3 coding DNA: TGTGCCAGCAGCGTAGGAGGCGGGAGCCTATCCTACGAGCAGTACTTC.

Details on this clone: The same CDR3 can be traced to other DNA sequences in this sample. CDR3 region: CASSQPTGDYGYTF. DNA for the CDR3: TGCGCCAGCAGCCAACCGACAGGGGATTATGGCTACACCTTC. This chain joins TRBV4-1 and TRBJ1-2; the match to TRBD1 covers 8 bases. The germline V gene has CDR1 MGHRA and CDR2 YSYEKL. This CDR3 is built from 14 residues. V was clipped by 2 bases and J by 5 bases; unmatched bases: 4.

This rearrangement joins TRBV4-3 to TRBJ1-1; a weak D match, TRBD1 (6 bases). V was pared by 0 bases and J by 8 bases, with 10 bases between. This CDR3 region has 13 residues. Looked up from germline, CDR1 is LGHNA and CDR2 is YSLEER. CDR3 bases: TGCGCCAGCAGCCAAGAACCGGACAGAGAAGCTTTCTTT. Its protein is CASSQEPDREAFF.

This clone was detected a few times. This chain uses TRBV6-5 with TRBJ1-2; 9 bases are shared with TRBD1. The CDR3 has 15 residues. Germline CDR1 reads MNHEY; CDR2 reads SVGAGI. V dropped 7 bases and J dropped 8; count of bases not matched to a gene: 14. In DNA, the CDR3 is TGTGCCAGCACCTGGGGGACAGGGCAACAGTGGGGCTACACCTTC. Amino acids: CASTWGTGQQWGYTF.

The V gene is TRBV7-2, the J gene TRBJ2-4; 10 bases match TRBD1. Germline assignment: CDR1 SGHTA and CDR2 FQGNSA. Trimming took 5 bases from V and 0 from J; bases not matched to a gene: 4. The length of the CDR3 is 16 residues. CDR3 DNA: TGTGCCAGCAGCATTGGGACAGGGGTAGCCAAAAACATTCAGTACTTC. Its translation: CASSIGTGVAKNIQYF. Supplemented by reference TRBV7-2 and TRBJ2-4, the full variable domain reads GAGVSQSPSNKVTEKGKDVELRCDPISGHTALYWYRQSLGQGLEFLIYFQGNSAPDKSGLPSDRFSAERTGGSVSTLTIQRTQQEDSAVYLCASSIGTGVAKNIQYFGAGTRLSVL.

V and J are TRBV12-3 or TRBV12-4 and TRBJ1-1, with D unresolved. V shed 6 bases and J shed 7 bases, with 12 bases lying between them. The CDR3 totals 12 residues. The CDR3 DNA is TGTGCCAGCAGACGGCCCGGGAGTGAAGCTTTCTTT. Its protein product is CASRRPGSEAFF.

This clone was seen a single time. V is TRBV19 and J is TRBJ2-3, with TRBD2 as a possible D gene (6 bases). The germline V gene has CDR1 LNHDA and CDR2 SQIVND (reference sequence). There are 15 residues in the CDR3. Trimming removed 1 base at V and 4 bases at J, with 12 bases between. This CDR3 reads CASSIGGGKADTQYF. CDR3 sequence (DNA): TGTGCCAGTAGTATAGGTGGCGGGAAGGCAGATACGCAGTATTTT.

The rearrangement joins TRBV2 to TRBJ1-2; D call uncertain. Trimming took off 5 bases at V and 7 bases at J, with 20 bases between the two ends. The CDR3 totals 15 residues. Germline CDR1 is SNHLY and CDR2 is FYNNEI. The CDR3 sequence is CASSLPVDGRVGYTF. Written as DNA, the CDR3 is TGTGCCAGCAGTCTCCCTGTCGACGGGAGGGTTGGCTACACCTTC. Full variable domain (outside the CDR3, taken from reference TRBV2 and TRBJ1-2): EPEVTQTPSHQVTQMGQEVILRCVPISNHLYFYWYRQILGQKVEFLVSFYNNEISEKSEIFDDQFSVERPDGSNFTLKIRSTKLEDSAMYFCASSLPVDGRVGYTFGSGTRLTVV.

V is TRBV27 and J is TRBJ2-7, with TRBD1 as a possible D gene (6 bases). Germline V gives CDR1 MNHEY, CDR2 SMNVEV (reference sequence). V was shortened by 1 base and J by 4 bases, with 11 bases between the two germline ends. CDR3 length: 14 residues. The chain's CDR3 is CASSLYRVLYEQYF. CDR3 nucleotide sequence: TGTGCCAGCAGTTTATACAGGGTCCTTTACGAGCAGTACTTC.